The rows below give T cell receptor beta chains drawn from one sample of a study of T cell repertoires in cytomegalovirus infection. From the reads, TCRdb called clonotypes with MiXCR, one entry per CDR3 protein. The repertoire holds 150,000 or so distinct CDR3 sequences, with 20% to 25% as singletons. Sequencing was done on a sample of PBMCs. These receptors all stem from a human donor in good health (CMV status not recorded). Some clones in this sample may be carry-over from other donors' samples. Both conserved end residues are part of each CDR3. D genes are given only for firm matches. Size tells how often a clone was seen (once, few, many) or the class of an expanded clone, and some rows leave it out.

v_call: TRBV5-1
j_call: TRBJ2-7
d_call: TRBD1
clone_size: NA
cdr3_nt: TGCGCCAGCAGCCGGGTCGACAGGGTGGCCTACGAGCAGTACTTC
cdr3_aa: CASSRVDRVAYEQYF

v_call: TRBV19
j_call: TRBJ2-6
d_call: TRBD2
clone_size: many
cdr3_nt: TGTGCCAGTAGTACCCTAGCGGGGGACTCTGGGGCCAACGTCCTGACTTTC
cdr3_aa: CASSTLAGDSGANVLTF

v_call: TRBV20-1
j_call: TRBJ1-5
d_call: TRBD1
clone_size: few
cdr3_nt: TGCAGTGCTAGAGCAAAGTACAGGGGCTGGAATCAGCCCCAGCATTTT
cdr3_aa: CSARAKYRGWNQPQHF

v_call: TRBV7-6
j_call: TRBJ2-5
d_call: NA
clone_size: few
cdr3_nt: TGTGCCAGCAGCTTTCGACGACGAGAGACCCAGTACTTC
cdr3_aa: CASSFRRRETQYF

v_call: TRBV20-1
j_call: TRBJ2-5
d_call: TRBD2
clone_size: NA
cdr3_nt: TGCAGTGCTAGTCCCCTAGCGGGAGTACGAGAGACCCAGTACTTC
cdr3_aa: CSASPLAGVRETQYF

v_call: TRBV2
j_call: TRBJ1-5
d_call: NA
clone_size: many
cdr3_nt: TGTGCCAGCAGTGGGGACTCCGGGGGAAATCAGCCCCAGCATTTT
cdr3_aa: CASSGDSGGNQPQHF

v_call: TRBV12-3/TRBV12-4
j_call: TRBJ2-7
d_call: TRBD2
clone_size: many
cdr3_nt: TGTGCCAGCAGCGCCAGTCCGGGACTAGCGGGGAGTGAAGGCGAGCAGTACTTC
cdr3_aa: CASSASPGLAGSEGEQYF

v_call: TRBV11-2
j_call: TRBJ1-1
d_call: NA
clone_size: NA
cdr3_nt: TGTGCCAGCAGCTTAAATGTGGGGGACACTGAAGCTTTCTTT
cdr3_aa: CASSLNVGDTEAFF

v_call: TRBV6-1
j_call: TRBJ2-2
d_call: NA
clone_size: NA
cdr3_nt: TGTGCCAGCTCGGGGCAGACCGGGGAGCTGTTTTTT
cdr3_aa: CASSGQTGELFF

v_call: TRBV7-9
j_call: TRBJ1-1
d_call: NA
clone_size: NA
cdr3_nt: TGTGCCAGCAGCACCCTGGGGCAGGTAGCTGAAGCTTTCTTT
cdr3_aa: CASSTLGQVAEAFF

v_call: TRBV24-1
j_call: TRBJ2-1
d_call: TRBD1
clone_size: few
cdr3_nt: TGTGCCACCAGTGATTTGGGGGACAGCAATGAGCAGTTCTTC
cdr3_aa: CATSDLGDSNEQFF

v_call: TRBV28
j_call: TRBJ1-6
d_call: NA
clone_size: NA
cdr3_nt: TGTGCCAGCACCGAGACAGATTCACCCCTCCACTTT
cdr3_aa: CASTETDSPLHF

v_call: TRBV29-1
j_call: TRBJ2-4
d_call: NA
clone_size: NA
cdr3_nt: TGCAGCGTTGGGCTCGGGGCCAAAAACATTCAGTACTTC
cdr3_aa: CSVGLGAKNIQYF

v_call: TRBV7-3
j_call: TRBJ2-7
d_call: TRBD1
clone_size: NA
cdr3_nt: TGTGCCAGCAGCTACGGGACAGGGCCTTACGAGCAGTACTTC
cdr3_aa: CASSYGTGPYEQYF

v_call: TRBV2
j_call: TRBJ2-7
d_call: NA
clone_size: NA
cdr3_nt: TGTGCCAGCAGTGGGCGGGGTATGGCCTACGAGCAGTACTTC
cdr3_aa: CASSGRGMAYEQYF

v_call: TRBV5-4
j_call: TRBJ1-4
d_call: NA
clone_size: few
cdr3_nt: TGTGCCAGCAGCGACCGGGGGCTGGAAAAACTGTTTTTT
cdr3_aa: CASSDRGLEKLFF

v_call: TRBV2
j_call: TRBJ1-2
d_call: NA
clone_size: NA
cdr3_nt: TGTGCCAGCAGTGAAGGAGTGGCGGACGCCCACACCTTC
cdr3_aa: CASSEGVADAHTF

v_call: TRBV7-2
j_call: TRBJ1-2
d_call: NA
clone_size: many
cdr3_nt: TGTGCCAGCAGCTTAGCGAGGGGCGGCCGTGGCTACACCTTC
cdr3_aa: CASSLARGGRGYTF

v_call: TRBV11-2
j_call: TRBJ2-1
d_call: TRBD2
clone_size: NA
cdr3_nt: TGTGCCAGCAGTAGACGCACTAGCGGGAGGAGCTCCTACAATGAGCAGTTCTTC
cdr3_aa: CASSRRTSGRSSYNEQFF

v_call: TRBV5-4
j_call: TRBJ1-3
d_call: NA
clone_size: many
cdr3_nt: TGTGCCAGCAGTGACGGCTTCTCTGGAAACACCATATATTTT
cdr3_aa: CASSDGFSGNTIYF

v_call: TRBV5-4
j_call: TRBJ2-7
d_call: NA
clone_size: NA
cdr3_nt: TGTGCCAGCAGCTTGGAAATGGGGAATCTTGGCGAGCAGTACTTC
cdr3_aa: CASSLEMGNLGEQYF

v_call: TRBV2
j_call: TRBJ2-2
d_call: TRBD2
clone_size: NA
cdr3_nt: TGTGCCAGCACAGCGGGGGGGCATAGCGGGGAGCTGTTTTTT
cdr3_aa: CASTAGGHSGELFF

v_call: TRBV29-1
j_call: TRBJ1-2
d_call: TRBD1
clone_size: NA
cdr3_nt: TGCAGCGTCGTACAGGGGTTCCCCTATGGCTACACCTTC
cdr3_aa: CSVVQGFPYGYTF

v_call: TRBV7-2
j_call: TRBJ2-5
d_call: NA
clone_size: NA
cdr3_nt: TGTGCCAGCAGCTCCTGGGTAGGCCAAGAGACCCAGTACTTC
cdr3_aa: CASSSWVGQETQYF

v_call: TRBV5-6
j_call: TRBJ1-2
d_call: TRBD1
clone_size: few
cdr3_nt: TGTGCCAGCAGCTTAGGATCGGACAGGGGCTACACCTTC
cdr3_aa: CASSLGSDRGYTF

v_call: TRBV7-2
j_call: TRBJ1-1
d_call: TRBD1
clone_size: many
cdr3_nt: TGTGCCAGCAACGAAGGGGGCCGCCCTGGGGCTTTCTTT
cdr3_aa: CASNEGGRPGAFF

v_call: TRBV4-2
j_call: TRBJ2-7
d_call: NA
clone_size: few
cdr3_nt: TGTGCCAGCAGCCAATCTACAGGCTCTAGCTCCTACGAGCAGTACTTC
cdr3_aa: CASSQSTGSSSYEQYF

v_call: TRBV4-2
j_call: TRBJ2-7
d_call: TRBD2
clone_size: NA
cdr3_nt: TGTGCCAGCAGCCAAGAACCCCTGGGGCGGGGGGGGTCCTACGAGCAGTACTTC
cdr3_aa: CASSQEPLGRGGSYEQYF

v_call: TRBV29-1
j_call: TRBJ2-4
d_call: NA
clone_size: once
cdr3_nt: TGCAGCGTTGAAGGGGGGAAAAACATTCAGTACTTC
cdr3_aa: CSVEGGKNIQYF

v_call: TRBV12-3/TRBV12-4
j_call: TRBJ1-5
d_call: TRBD1
clone_size: few
cdr3_nt: TGTGCCAGCGGGACAGGGGATTGGCAGCCCCAGCATTTT
cdr3_aa: CASGTGDWQPQHF

v_call: TRBV15
j_call: TRBJ1-2
d_call: TRBD1
clone_size: few
cdr3_nt: TGTGCCACCAGCTCTCGGACAGGGGGCGGGTATGGCTACACCTTC
cdr3_aa: CATSSRTGGGYGYTF

v_call: TRBV27
j_call: TRBJ1-5
d_call: NA
clone_size: few
cdr3_nt: TGTGCCAGCAGTCCCACAGGGTTTAAGCAGCCCCAGCATTTT
cdr3_aa: CASSPTGFKQPQHF

v_call: TRBV5-1
j_call: TRBJ2-2
d_call: TRBD2
clone_size: many
cdr3_nt: TGCGCCAGCAGCCACAGGACTAGCGGGAACACCGGGGAGCTGTTTTTT
cdr3_aa: CASSHRTSGNTGELFF

v_call: TRBV7-3
j_call: TRBJ2-3
d_call: NA
clone_size: few
cdr3_nt: TGTGCCAGCAGCTTAGACCGAGCAGATACGCAGTATTTT
cdr3_aa: CASSLDRADTQYF

v_call: TRBV29-1
j_call: TRBJ1-1
d_call: NA
clone_size: many
cdr3_nt: TGCAGCGGGAATAGGGGCCTTAACACTGAAGCTTTCTTT
cdr3_aa: CSGNRGLNTEAFF

v_call: TRBV18
j_call: TRBJ1-1
d_call: TRBD1
clone_size: NA
cdr3_nt: TGTGCCAGCTCTCAGGGGGGAAGCACTGAAGCTTTCTTT
cdr3_aa: CASSQGGSTEAFF

v_call: TRBV12-3/TRBV12-4
j_call: TRBJ2-3
d_call: NA
clone_size: NA
cdr3_nt: TGTGCCAGCACCCTAAGCGGTTGGGACACAGATACGCAGTATTTT
cdr3_aa: CASTLSGWDTDTQYF

v_call: TRBV28
j_call: TRBJ2-2
d_call: NA
clone_size: NA
cdr3_nt: TGTGCCAGCAGTTTATACGTAGGGATCGGGGAGCTGTTTTTT
cdr3_aa: CASSLYVGIGELFF

v_call: TRBV6-1
j_call: TRBJ1-1
d_call: NA
clone_size: NA
cdr3_nt: TGTGCCAGTGGACAGTGGATGAACACTGAAGCTTTCTTT
cdr3_aa: CASGQWMNTEAFF

v_call: TRBV30
j_call: TRBJ1-2
d_call: NA
clone_size: NA
cdr3_nt: TGTGCCCGCCAGGGACAAGGAGACTATGGCTACACCTTC
cdr3_aa: CARQGQGDYGYTF

v_call: TRBV20-1
j_call: TRBJ1-1
d_call: NA
clone_size: NA
cdr3_nt: TGCAGTGCCCTAGGGGGGCGGGTCGAAGCTTTCTTT
cdr3_aa: CSALGGRVEAFF

v_call: TRBV6-1
j_call: TRBJ2-7
d_call: TRBD1
clone_size: many
cdr3_nt: TGTGCCAGCAGTCCAGAGTTACAGGGGGCGGGGAACGAGCAGTACTTC
cdr3_aa: CASSPELQGAGNEQYF

v_call: TRBV7-2
j_call: TRBJ2-2
d_call: TRBD2
clone_size: many
cdr3_nt: TGTGCCAGCAGCTTGTCTGGACTAGTCACCGGGGAGCTGTTTTTT
cdr3_aa: CASSLSGLVTGELFF

v_call: TRBV7-2
j_call: TRBJ2-3
d_call: TRBD2
clone_size: many
cdr3_nt: TGTGCCAGCAGCTCCGCGGGAGGGATTAGCACAGATACGCAGTATTTT
cdr3_aa: CASSSAGGISTDTQYF

v_call: TRBV12-3/TRBV12-4
j_call: TRBJ2-7
d_call: TRBD2
clone_size: NA
cdr3_nt: TGTGCCAGCACCCTTTCTAGCGGGAGGGGTTACGAGCAGTACTTC
cdr3_aa: CASTLSSGRGYEQYF

v_call: TRBV28
j_call: TRBJ1-6
d_call: NA
clone_size: few
cdr3_nt: TGTGCCAGCAGCTTTGGGACTCTAAGCTCCTATAATTCACCCCTCCACTTT
cdr3_aa: CASSFGTLSSYNSPLHF

v_call: TRBV15
j_call: TRBJ2-5
d_call: TRBD1
clone_size: once
cdr3_nt: TGTGCCACGCAACAGGGGAGTCAGGAGACCCAGTACTTC
cdr3_aa: CATQQGSQETQYF

v_call: TRBV28
j_call: TRBJ1-1
d_call: NA
clone_size: NA
cdr3_nt: TGTGCCAGCAGTTTTAGCTATGGGGCGCAAGCTTTCTTT
cdr3_aa: CASSFSYGAQAFF

v_call: TRBV5-1
j_call: TRBJ1-1
d_call: NA
clone_size: NA
cdr3_nt: TGCGCCAGCAGCTTGGACACTCAAATGGAAGCTTTCTTT
cdr3_aa: CASSLDTQMEAFF

v_call: TRBV29-1
j_call: TRBJ2-5
d_call: NA
clone_size: NA
cdr3_nt: TGCAGCGTTGAGTTGGAGGGGGGGGGGCCCCAAGAGACCCAGTACTTC
cdr3_aa: CSVELEGGGPQETQYF

v_call: TRBV6-8
j_call: TRBJ1-2
d_call: TRBD1
clone_size: few
cdr3_nt: TGTGCCAGCAGTTACCGCCGGGACAGGGGGGACTATGGCTACACCTTC
cdr3_aa: CASSYRRDRGDYGYTF

v_call: TRBV7-2
j_call: TRBJ1-6
d_call: NA
clone_size: few
cdr3_nt: TGTGCCAGCAGTTTCTCACCTGATGGGGGTTCACCCCTCCACTTT
cdr3_aa: CASSFSPDGGSPLHF

v_call: TRBV27
j_call: TRBJ2-7
d_call: NA
clone_size: NA
cdr3_nt: TGTGCCAGCAGTATGGACGGTTCCTACGAGCAGTACTTC
cdr3_aa: CASSMDGSYEQYF

v_call: TRBV28
j_call: TRBJ2-5
d_call: NA
clone_size: NA
cdr3_nt: TGTGCCAGCAGTTTACGGGGTCCAGAGACCCAGTACTTC
cdr3_aa: CASSLRGPETQYF

v_call: TRBV7-9
j_call: TRBJ1-1
d_call: NA
clone_size: few
cdr3_nt: TGTGCCAGCAGCTGGCGGGGGGATGAAGCTTTCTTT
cdr3_aa: CASSWRGDEAFF